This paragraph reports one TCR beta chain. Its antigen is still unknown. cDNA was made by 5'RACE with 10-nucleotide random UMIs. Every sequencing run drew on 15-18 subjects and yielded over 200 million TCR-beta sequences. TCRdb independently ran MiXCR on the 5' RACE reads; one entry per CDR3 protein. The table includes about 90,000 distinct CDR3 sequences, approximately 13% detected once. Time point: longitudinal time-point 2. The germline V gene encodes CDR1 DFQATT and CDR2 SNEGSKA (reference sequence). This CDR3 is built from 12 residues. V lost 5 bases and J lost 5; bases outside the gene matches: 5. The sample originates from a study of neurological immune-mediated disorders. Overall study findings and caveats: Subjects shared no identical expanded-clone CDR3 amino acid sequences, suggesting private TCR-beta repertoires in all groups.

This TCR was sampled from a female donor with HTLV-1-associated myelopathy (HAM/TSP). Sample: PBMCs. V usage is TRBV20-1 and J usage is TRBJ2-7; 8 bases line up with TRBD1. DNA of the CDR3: TGCAGTGCTTCCAGGGGGCCGGACGAGCAGTACTTC. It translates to CSASRGPDEQYF.